This TCR beta chain appears in the sequencing data of a study of T-cell reconstitution after alpha-beta-depleted transplantation in children. Unique molecular identifiers were used in preparing the TCRbeta library. TCRdb re-called the PCR reads through MiXCR, storing one row per CDR3 protein. The sample has 450,000 to 500,000 distinct CDR3 sequences; approximately 13% are singletons. V shed 0 bases and J 2 bases; nucleotides not matched to a gene: 3. Germline CDR1 and CDR2: DFQATT and SNEGSKA (reference sequence). CDR3 length equals 16 residues. The V gene is TRBV20-1, the J gene TRBJ2-5; TRBD2 aligns across 13 bases. This receptor was obtained from a human donor who donated a stem cell graft to a child with combined immunodeficiency. Sequencing was performed on PBMCs from the stem cell graft donor, taken from the stem cell graft. The CDR3 region is CSARDKTSGRQETQYF. The DNA for the CDR3 is TGCAGTGCTAGAGATAAGACTAGCGGGAGGCAAGAGACCCAGTACTTC.